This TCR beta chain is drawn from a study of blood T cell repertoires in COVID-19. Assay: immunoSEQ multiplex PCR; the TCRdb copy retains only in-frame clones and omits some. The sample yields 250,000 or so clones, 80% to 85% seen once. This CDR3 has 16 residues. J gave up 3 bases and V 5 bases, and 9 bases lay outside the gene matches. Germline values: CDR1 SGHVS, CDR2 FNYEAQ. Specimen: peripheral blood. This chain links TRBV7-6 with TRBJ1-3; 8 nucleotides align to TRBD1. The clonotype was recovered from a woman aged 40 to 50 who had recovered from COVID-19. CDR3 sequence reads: CASSEGQGSVGNTIYF. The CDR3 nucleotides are TGTGCCAGCAGCGAAGGACAGGGATCGGTTGGAAACACCATATATTTT.